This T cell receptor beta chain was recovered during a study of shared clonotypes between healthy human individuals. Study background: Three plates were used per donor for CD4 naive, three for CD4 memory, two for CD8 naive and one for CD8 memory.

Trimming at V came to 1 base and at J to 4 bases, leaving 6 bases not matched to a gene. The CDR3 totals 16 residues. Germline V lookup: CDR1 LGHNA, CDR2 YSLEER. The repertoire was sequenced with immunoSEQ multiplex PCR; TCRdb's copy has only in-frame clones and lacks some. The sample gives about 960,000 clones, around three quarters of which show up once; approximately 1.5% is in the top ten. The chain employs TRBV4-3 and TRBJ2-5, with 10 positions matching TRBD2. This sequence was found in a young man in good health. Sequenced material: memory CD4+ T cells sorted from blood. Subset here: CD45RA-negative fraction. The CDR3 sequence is CASSQGSSGGTETQYF. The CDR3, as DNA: TGCGCCAGCAGCCAAGGGTCTAGCGGGGGCACAGAGACCCAGTACTTC.